A selection of T cell receptor beta chains follows, all from one sample in a study of T-cell reconstitution after alpha-beta-depleted transplantation in children. TCRdb recomputed calls from the PCR reads with MiXCR, one row per CDR3 protein. This sample has roughly 100,000 distinct CDR3 sequences, with approximately 6% found just once. The material sequenced was PBMCs, mostly from graft donor cells, taken 60 days after TCRalphabeta/CD19-depleted stem cell transplant. The receptors originated from a female patient under 10 years old who had a stem cell transplant for Fanconi anemia, so the T cells may come from the graft donor. Both conserved end residues are part of each CDR3. Fields, in order: D gene, clone size, V gene, J gene, CDR3 DNA, CDR3 protein. A D gene is named only where the DNA matches it firmly. Size values are once, few and many counts, or a class for expanded clones, and some rows have none.

TRBD1	NA	TRBV11-2	TRBJ2-5	TGTGCCAGCAGCTTAGAAGGGACAGCCCAGTACTTC	CASSLEGTAQYF
TRBD1	few	TRBV12-3/TRBV12-4	TRBJ2-2	TGTGCCAGCAGGCCAGGGGGGACAGGACCCGGGGAGCTGTTTTTT	CASRPGGTGPGELFF
TRBD1	many	TRBV5-4	TRBJ1-3	TGTGCCAGCAGCTTGGCACAGGGGGATTCTGGAAACACCATATATTTT	CASSLAQGDSGNTIYF
NA	many	TRBV5-6	TRBJ2-1	TGTGCCAGCAGGTTGATCGACAGCAATGAGCAGTTCTTC	CASRLIDSNEQFF
NA	many	TRBV15	TRBJ2-7	TGTGCCACCAGCAGACATAGGGGGGCCACCTACGAGCAGTACTTC	CATSRHRGATYEQYF
NA	NA	TRBV5-4	TRBJ1-1	TGTGCCAGCAGCATGCAGGGGAAATGGGCTTTCTTT	CASSMQGKWAFF
NA	many	TRBV30	TRBJ1-6	TGTGCCTGGAGCGGTAATAATTCACCCCTCCACTTT	CAWSGNNSPLHF
NA	many	TRBV5-4	TRBJ2-3	TGTGCCAGCAGCTCTAGCGGCACAGATACGCAGTATTTT	CASSSSGTDTQYF
NA	many	TRBV15	TRBJ1-2	TGTGCCACCAGCAGAGATGGATCTACAGGGATCAACTATGGCTACACCTTC	CATSRDGSTGINYGYTF
NA	many	TRBV9	TRBJ2-7	TGTGCCAGCAGCGTAGGAGCTAGTCACCCTTACGAGCAGTACTTC	CASSVGASHPYEQYF
TRBD1	many	TRBV20-1	TRBJ2-7	TGCAGTGCTAGCGACAGGGGACCCTACGAGCAGTACTTC	CSASDRGPYEQYF
TRBD2	many	TRBV6-5	TRBJ2-3	TGTGCCAGCAGTTTCCGGACTAGCGGGGGGGGAGATACGCAGTATTTT	CASSFRTSGGGDTQYF
NA	many	TRBV12-3/TRBV12-4	TRBJ1-6	TGTGCCAGCAGTTTGGTTGGGGGGCTCTATAATTCACCCCTCCACTTT	CASSLVGGLYNSPLHF
TRBD1	many	TRBV25-1	TRBJ1-5	TGTGCCAGCAGCCAGGGGACAGGGGGCGAACAGCCCCAGCATTTT	CASSQGTGGEQPQHF
NA	many	TRBV10-3	TRBJ1-1	TGTGCCATCAGTGAAGATCAGGGCCGAGGGACTGAAGCTTTCTTT	CAISEDQGRGTEAFF
NA	many	TRBV29-1	TRBJ2-1	TGCAGCGTTGAGAGGGGGGGGAATGAGCAGTTCTTC	CSVERGGNEQFF